Below, one TCR beta chain is given with its context. What it binds is not known. Sequencing was performed with immunoSEQ multiplex PCR; in TCRdb, only in-frame clones are kept and a portion is missing. This sample has around 140,000 clones, with 85% to 95% found just once. The entry originates in a study of T cell responses to AZD1222 COVID-19 vaccine. Points from the study as a whole: Reportedly, nearly half of unique spike TCRs recognized epitopes outside B.1.351/B.1.1.7 mutations. Clonal diversity may have been underestimated, and the donors were mostly white British, with more females than males. Every sample of the repertoires postdated the peak T cell response.

The V gene end was trimmed by 5 bases and the J gene end by 10 bases; junction bases not matched to a gene: 16. Per germline, CDR1 MNHEY and CDR2 SMNVEV (reference sequence). The CDR3 length is 17 residues. The sequences come from peripheral blood, collected after recovery from COVID-19. The TCR was taken from an adult who had recovered from COVID-19. The chain links TRBV27 to TRBJ1-6, with 8 bases identical to TRBD1. CDR3 in DNA: TGTGCCAGCAGTAAAACACCTCAGGGGGCTAAAGGGTCACCCCTCCACTTT. It translates to CASSKTPQGAKGSPLHF.